Listed here are 16 T cell receptor beta chains from one sample, sequenced in a study of blood T cell repertoires in COVID-19. The table came from immunoSEQ multiplex PCR; TCRdb's copy has only in-frame clones and leaves some out. The table includes about 140,000 clones, just under 90% detected once. Sequenced sample: peripheral blood. The receptor set was obtained from a woman of 80 years or more with acute or convalescent COVID-19.

J is TRBJ1-6 and V is TRBV20-1; D might be TRBD1 (5 bases). Deletions cut 5 bases from V and 9 bases from J, with 5 bases between. This CDR3 has 10 amino acids. Germline V lookup: CDR1 DFQATT, CDR2 SNEGSKA (reference sequence). The CDR3 bases are TGCAGTGCTGACAGTTCACCCCTCCACTTT. It yields the protein CSADSSPLHF.

V is TRBV18 and J is TRBJ1-2; TRBD1 matches at 10 bases. Trimming at V came to 3 bases and at J to 7 bases, leaving 14 bases not matched to a gene. The CDR3 length is 17 residues. Germline-derived CDR1 and CDR2 are KGHSH and LQKENI. The CDR3 here is CASSPTYRTGGLGGYTF. The CDR3 region has the DNA TGTGCCAGCTCACCCACGTATCGGACAGGGGGTCTTGGTGGCTACACCTTC.

This chain uses TRBV3-1 (or the pseudogene TRBV3-2) with TRBJ2-7; D is perhaps TRBD2 (7 bases). The V gene lost 4 bases and the J gene lost 3 bases, with 16 bases spanning the gap. This CDR3 has 15 residues. CDR1 is LGHDT, CDR2 YNNKEL, per germline (reference sequence). For the CDR3, the DNA is TGTGCCAGCAGCCCAGCTTGGGGGGGGCACTACGAGCAGTACTTC. Its translation: CASSPAWGGHYEQYF.

The chain joins TRBV2 to TRBJ2-7; D is possibly TRBD2 (5 bases). V was clipped by 7 bases and J by 4 bases, with 8 bases between them. The CDR3 contains 11 residues. CDR1 and CDR2 from the germline V gene are SNHLY and FYNNEI. CDR3 loop: CASTRRYEQYF. CDR3 DNA sequence: TGTGCCAGCACGAGGAGGTACGAGCAGTACTTC.

V and J are TRBV3-1 (or the pseudogene TRBV3-2) and TRBJ2-4, with D tentatively TRBD1 (5 bases). The V end was cut by 3 bases, the J end by 0 bases, with 12 bases between. CDR1 and CDR2 from the germline V gene are LGHDT and YNNKEL (reference sequence). This CDR3 has 16 amino acids. CDR3 loop: CASSHRTPRAKNIQYF. CDR3 coding DNA: TGTGCCAGCAGCCATAGGACACCTCGAGCCAAAAACATTCAGTACTTC.

J is TRBJ2-3 and V is TRBV15, with D maybe TRBD1 (6 bases). Per germline, CDR1 LNHNV and CDR2 YYDKDF (reference sequence). The CDR3 has 14 amino acids. The germline V and J ends were trimmed by 5 bases and 2 bases, with 11 bases remaining between them. DNA for the CDR3: TGTGCCACCAGCGAACAGGGAACCACAGATACGCAGTATTTT. The encoded protein is CATSEQGTTDTQYF. Full variable domain (missing parts from reference TRBV15 and TRBJ2-3): DAMVIQNPRYQVTQFGKPVTLSCSQTLNHNVMYWYQQKSSQAPKLLFHYYDKDFNNEADTPDNFQSRRPNTSFCFLDIRSPGLGDTAMYLCATSEQGTTDTQYFGPGTRLTVL.

V and J are TRBV5-1 and TRBJ1-6; TRBD1 matches at 7 bases. V shed 4 bases, J shed 4 bases, and the junction held 8 bases outside the gene matches. The CDR3 totals 16 residues. Germline CDR1 and CDR2: SGHRS and YFSETQ. DNA of the CDR3: TGCGCCAGCAGCATTAGGGGGCGCGGTTATAATTCACCCCTCCACTTT. Protein: CASSIRGRGYNSPLHF.

The gene calls are TRBV5-1 and TRBJ1-6, with no clear D. The germline V and J ends were trimmed by 3 bases and 6 bases, with 10 bases remaining between them. CDR1 SGHRS and CDR2 YFSETQ come from the germline V gene. This CDR3 region has 14 residues. The CDR3 sequence is CASSSPEGNSPLHF. CDR3 DNA sequence: TGCGCCAGCAGCTCCCCGGAGGGTAATTCACCCCTCCACTTT.

This chain uses TRBV12-3 or TRBV12-4 with TRBJ1-2, with TRBD1 matching over 8 bases. The CDR3 is 13 amino acids. Trimming at V came to 3 bases and at J to 7 bases, leaving 4 bases not matched to a gene. The DNA of the CDR3 is TGTGCCAGCAGTTTCGGCAGGGGGCTTGGCTACACCTTC. Its translation: CASSFGRGLGYTF.

This chain connects TRBV9 to TRBJ1-1; 9 bases are shared with TRBD1. The trim removed 4 bases at V and 10 bases at J, leaving 8 bases unmatched. From germline, CDR1 is SGDLS and CDR2 YYNGEE. The length of the CDR3 is 13 residues. The CDR3 DNA reads TGTGCCAGCAGCAAAACAGGGGGCGAGGCAGCTTTCTTT. It is translated as CASSKTGGEAAFF.

The chain recombines TRBV19 with TRBJ1-6; possible D gene TRBD1, 5 bases. V shed 3 bases and J shed 7 bases, with 10 bases lying between them. The CDR3 covers 14 residues. CDR1 and CDR2 from the germline V gene are LNHDA and SQIVND (reference sequence). This CDR3 reads CASSISGLNSPLHF. For the CDR3, the DNA is TGTGCCAGTAGTATTTCAGGGTTGAATTCACCCCTCCACTTT.

A few counts support this clone. The chain employs TRBV18 and TRBJ1-3; TRBD1 matches at 8 bases. The CDR3 loop spans 16 amino acids. V trimming: 2 bases; J trimming: 4 bases; junction bases outside the gene matches: 7. Looked up from germline, CDR1 is KGHSH and CDR2 is LQKENI. The CDR3: CASSPDGQGRGNTIYF. The CDR3, as DNA: TGTGCCAGCTCACCAGATGGACAGGGAAGGGGAAACACCATATATTTT.

The genes are TRBV2 and TRBJ2-2; D unclear. This CDR3 has 11 residues. Trimming took off 7 bases at V and 9 bases at J, with 9 bases between the two ends. CDR1 SNHLY and CDR2 FYNNEI come from the germline V gene. The CDR3 DNA sequence: TGTGCCAGCAAAGTTGGCAGGGAGCTGTTTTTT. Its protein product is CASKVGRELFF.

The chain is built from TRBV7-8 and TRBJ2-7; 9 nucleotides line up with TRBD1. The germline gives CDR1 SGHVS, CDR2 FQNEAQ. V gave up 1 base and J gave up 4 bases; unmatched junction bases: 2. This CDR3 spans 14 amino acids. CDR3 sequence reads: CASSLDRGRYEQYF. CDR3 coding DNA: TGTGCCAGCAGCTTAGACAGGGGGCGGTACGAGCAGTACTTC.

This clone has just one count. This rearrangement joins TRBV7-8 to TRBJ1-2; tentatively, D is TRBD1 (5 bases). V lost 6 bases, J lost 0 bases, and 11 bases lay in between. Per germline, CDR1 SGHVS and CDR2 FQNEAQ. This CDR3 contains 14 residues. CDR3 amino acids: CASSSTETNYGYTF. The CDR3 DNA is TGTGCCAGCAGTTCGACAGAGACTAACTATGGCTACACCTTC.

The chain employs TRBV6-2 or TRBV6-3 and TRBJ1-5, with D maybe TRBD1 (5 bases). The ends were cut back, 0 bases at V and 9 bases at J, with 21 bases in the middle. The CDR3 consists of 17 residues. Germline V CDR1 and CDR2: MNHEY, SVGEGT. The CDR3 loop reads CASSYSGPGGSRGPQHF. CDR3 in DNA: TGTGCCAGCAGTTACTCGGGTCCCGGGGGGAGCCGGGGGCCCCAGCATTTT.